The 26 T cell receptor beta chains below were found in one sample sequenced in a study of CD8 T cells in Susac syndrome. cDNA came from approximately 0.5 to 1 ug RNA primed by random hexamers. From the immunoSEQ multiplex PCR reads, TCRdb called clonotypes with MiXCR, one entry per CDR3 protein. The data hold some 450,000 distinct CDR3 sequences, with roughly 85% observed a single time. Source material: CD8+ T cells from PBMCs. These receptors were taken from a human donor with multiple sclerosis.

This CDR3 is CASSWGESYNEQFF. CDR3 nucleotide sequence: TGTGCCAGTAGTTGGGGAGAGTCCTACAATGAGCAGTTCTTC. This chain joins TRBV19 and TRBJ2-1; D might be TRBD2 (5 bases). The V and J ends lost 5 bases and 1 base respectively, with 9 bases between them. The germline gives CDR1 LNHDA, CDR2 SQIVND (reference sequence). This CDR3 has 14 residues.

This chain uses TRBV27 with TRBJ2-3; D gene ambiguous. The CDR3 runs 12 residues. The V gene lost 5 bases and the J gene lost 1 base, with 4 bases spanning the gap. Germline lookup yields CDR1 MNHEY and CDR2 SMNVEV (reference sequence). The CDR3 bases are TGTGCCAGCAGTACTGGCACAGATACGCAGTATTTT. Translating gives CASSTGTDTQYF.

The chain has TRBV27 and TRBJ1-3, with D unresolved. Trimming took 5 bases from V and 6 from J, leaving 8 bases between them. Germline V gene sequence: CDR1 MNHEY, CDR2 SMNVEV (reference sequence). This CDR3 is built from 12 residues. The chain's CDR3 is CASSPGENTIYF. Written as DNA, the CDR3 is TGTGCCAGCAGTCCCGGTGAAAACACCATATATTTT.

The V and J genes are TRBV2 and TRBJ2-1; no clear D. CDR3 length: 14 residues. CDR1 is SNHLY and CDR2 is FYNNEI in the germline V gene. V dropped 4 bases and J dropped 7 bases, with 14 bases sitting between them. The CDR3 DNA is TGTGCCAGCAGTGTATCGGCTAGTTGGAATGAGCAGTTCTTC. Encoded protein: CASSVSASWNEQFF.

In this sample, this clonotype turned up a few times. V gene TRBV27 combines with J gene TRBJ2-1; perhaps D is TRBD1 or TRBD2 (5 bases each). There are 17 residues in the CDR3. In germline, CDR1 is MNHEY, CDR2 SMNVEV (reference sequence). The germline V and J ends were trimmed by 0 bases and 3 bases, with 15 bases remaining between them. The CDR3 loop reads CASSLSNPGTVYNEQFF. CDR3 DNA: TGTGCCAGCAGTTTATCTAACCCGGGGACGGTCTACAATGAGCAGTTCTTC.

This chain connects TRBV4-1 to TRBJ1-1, with D maybe TRBD1 (6 bases). Trimming removed 1 base at V and 0 bases at J, with 12 bases between. The CDR3 is 16 amino acids. Germline V lookup: CDR1 MGHRA, CDR2 YSYEKL. The CDR3: CASSQARGAVNTEAFF. The CDR3 DNA reads TGCGCCAGCAGCCAAGCTCGGGGGGCGGTGAACACTGAAGCTTTCTTT.

The chain employs TRBV27 and TRBJ2-2; 11 nucleotides match TRBD2. This CDR3 has 17 amino acids. The V and J ends lost 2 bases and 1 base, in that order; junction bases with no gene match: 3. The germline V gene has CDR1 MNHEY and CDR2 SMNVEV (reference sequence). The CDR3 region is CASSLRLAGMNTGELFF. DNA of the CDR3: TGTGCCAGCAGTTTACGACTAGCGGGGATGAACACCGGGGAGCTGTTTTTT.

This rearrangement joins TRBV5-1 to TRBJ1-1; D may be TRBD1 (5 bases). Germline V CDR1 and CDR2: SGHRS, YFSETQ. CDR3 length equals 15 residues. With 5 bases removed from V and 4 bases from J, the gap between germline ends came to 18 bases. The CDR3 DNA reads as TGCGCCAGCAGATCAGGGAGGGAGGCGGGCACTGAAGCTTTCTTT. It yields the protein CASRSGREAGTEAFF.

The chain is built from TRBV27 and TRBJ2-2; TRBD2 matches 14 bases. There are 19 residues in the CDR3. Germline V gives CDR1 MNHEY, CDR2 SMNVEV (reference sequence). The V segment lost 6 bases and the J segment 1 base; nucleotides outside the gene matches: 10. CDR3 bases: TGTGCCAGCAGCCTTCAGGGACTAGCGGGAGAGGAGAACACCGGGGAGCTGTTTTTT. As protein: CASSLQGLAGEENTGELFF.

The rearrangement joins TRBV5-1 to TRBJ1-1; no reliable D call. The CDR3 sequence is 13 residues long. Trimming took 2 bases from V and 3 from J, leaving 8 bases between them. Looked up from germline, CDR1 is SGHRS and CDR2 is YFSETQ. The CDR3 is CASSLYDYTEAFF. For the CDR3, the DNA is TGCGCCAGCAGCTTATACGATTACACTGAAGCTTTCTTT.

This sequence joins TRBV28 and TRBJ2-1; 11 nucleotides align to TRBD2. Unmatched junction bases numbered 22, after V lost 3 bases and J lost 6 bases. The germline V gene encodes CDR1 MDHEN and CDR2 SYDVKM. The CDR3 sequence is 21 residues long. The DNA for the CDR3 is TGTGCCAGCAGTTTGGGCCCGAGGGCTAGCGGGAGGATAATCGACGCCAATGAGCAGTTCTTC. Amino acid sequence: CASSLGPRASGRIIDANEQFF.

The V and J genes are TRBV27 and TRBJ1-5, with 11 bases fitting TRBD1. V shed 5 bases and J 5 bases; nucleotides not matched to a gene: 5. Germline CDR1 MNHEY, CDR2 SMNVEV (reference sequence). The CDR3 runs 15 residues. The CDR3 DNA follows: TGTGCCAGCAGTCCGGGGACAGGGGGGGATCAGCCCCAGCATTTT. Amino acid sequence: CASSPGTGGDQPQHF.

The chain uses TRBV5-6 and TRBJ1-1, with 8 nucleotides matching TRBD1. Trimming removed 4 bases from V and 0 bases from J; junction bases left unmatched: 8. The CDR3 spans 16 residues. Germline CDR1 is SGHDT and CDR2 is YYEEEE. CDR3 bases: TGTGCCAGCAGCGCGGACAGGGACCTAGTGAACACTGAAGCTTTCTTT. This encodes CASSADRDLVNTEAFF.

The chain recombines TRBV7-8 with TRBJ1-1; TRBD1 matches 10 bases. V was pared by 5 bases and J by 3 bases, with 6 bases of the junction left unmatched. Germline CDR1 and CDR2: SGHVS and FQNEAQ. The CDR3 runs 15 residues. CDR3 residues: CASSTDRGRDTEAFF. The CDR3 nucleotides are TGTGCCAGCAGCACAGACAGGGGGCGAGACACTGAAGCTTTCTTT.

The CDR3 region is CASSGKPQGDPYEQYF. DNA of the CDR3: TGTGCCAGCAGCGGGAAGCCCCAGGGAGACCCCTACGAGCAGTACTTC. The chain combines TRBV9 with TRBJ2-7; possibly TRBD1 or TRBD2 for D (5 bases each). The CDR3 sequence is 16 residues long. The V gene's germline CDR1 is SGDLS and CDR2 YYNGEE. V lost 3 bases, J lost 2 bases, and 18 bases lay in between.

This chain uses TRBV4-2 with TRBJ1-1; 7 bases fit TRBD1. The CDR3 consists of 14 residues. With V trimmed by 3 bases and J by 4 bases, 5 bases remained unmatched. CDR1 LGHNA and CDR2 YNFKEQ come from the germline V gene. In DNA, the CDR3 is TGTGCCAGCAGCCAGAACACAGGGGCCACTGAAGCTTTCTTT. Its protein is CASSQNTGATEAFF.

This clonotype is a singleton in its sample. The chain joins TRBV27 to TRBJ2-7; D unclear. CDR3 size: 14 residues. Germline lookup yields CDR1 MNHEY and CDR2 SMNVEV (reference sequence). The V gene lost 5 bases and the J gene lost 4 bases, with 15 bases spanning the gap. The CDR3 is CASSSQMHLYEQYF. CDR3 in DNA: TGTGCCAGCAGTAGTCAGATGCACCTATACGAGCAGTACTTC.

This chain connects TRBV3-1 to TRBJ2-5; TRBD2 might be the D (6 bases). This CDR3 has 19 residues. V lost 0 bases and J 0 bases, leaving 20 bases between the germline ends. Germline V gives CDR1 LGHDT, CDR2 YNNKEL (reference sequence). CDR3 nucleotide sequence: TGTGCCAGCAGCCAAGATTATGGAGGGATTCGAACGGACCAAGAGACCCAGTACTTC. Encoded protein: CASSQDYGGIRTDQETQYF.

This sequence joins TRBV20-1 and TRBJ1-1; 9 bases are shared with TRBD1. Germline assignment: CDR1 DFQATT and CDR2 SNEGSKA (reference sequence). The CDR3 length is 15 residues. With V trimmed by 3 bases and J by 0 bases, 5 bases remained unmatched. The CDR3 protein is CSASRGTGLNTEAFF. The DNA of the CDR3 is TGCAGTGCTAGCCGAGGGACAGGGTTGAACACTGAAGCTTTCTTT.

The rearrangement uses TRBV7-6 and TRBJ2-1, with 9 bases that match TRBD2. In germline, CDR1 is SGHVS, CDR2 FNYEAQ. Germline trimming cut 1 base from V and 5 bases from J; bases unmatched to any gene: 12. CDR3 length: 18 amino acids. The CDR3 DNA is TGTGCCAGCAGCTTAGAGGGTAGCGGGGGACCGGCGCACAATGAGCAGTTCTTC. The encoded protein is CASSLEGSGGPAHNEQFF.

The rearrangement uses TRBV20-1 and TRBJ2-7; 9 bases fit TRBD1. The ends lost 1 base at V and 2 bases at J; junction bases unmatched: 12. The germline CDR1 and CDR2 sequences are DFQATT and SNEGSKA (reference sequence). The CDR3 has 17 amino acids. The chain's CDR3 is CSARGGQGASFTYEQYF. The DNA of the CDR3 is TGCAGTGCTAGAGGGGGACAGGGCGCATCGTTTACCTACGAGCAGTACTTC.

The V call is TRBV27, the J call TRBJ2-1, with D perhaps TRBD1 or TRBD2 (5 bases each). Germline V gene data show CDR1 as MNHEY and CDR2 as SMNVEV (reference sequence). The CDR3 runs 15 residues. With 4 bases removed from V and 7 bases from J, the gap between germline ends came to 17 bases. The CDR3 spells CASSWDPGKVNEQFF. CDR3 bases: TGTGCCAGCAGTTGGGACCCGGGTAAGGTTAATGAGCAGTTCTTC.

The V and J genes are TRBV4-1 and TRBJ1-5, with 9 bases aligning to TRBD1. The CDR3 spans 16 residues. The germline V gene has CDR1 MGHRA and CDR2 YSYEKL. J was trimmed by 7 bases and V by 0 bases; bases with no gene match: 7. CDR3 in DNA: TGCGCCAGCAGCCAAGAGGTCGGACAGGGGAGCCAGCCCCAGCATTTT. Translation: CASSQEVGQGSQPQHF.

The rearrangement uses TRBV19 and TRBJ2-5; D might be TRBD2 (5 bases). This CDR3 has 14 residues. Trimming took off 2 bases at V and 7 bases at J, with 14 bases between the two ends. CDR1 LNHDA and CDR2 SQIVND come from the germline V gene (reference sequence). The CDR3 DNA is TGTGCCAGTAGTATAAACAGAGGGCTGGGGACCCAGTACTTC. This translates into CASSINRGLGTQYF.

This clonotype was recorded once. The chain has TRBV11-2 and TRBJ2-7; D perhaps matches TRBD2 (5 bases). V lost 5 bases and J 2 bases, leaving 13 bases between the germline ends. The germline CDR1 and CDR2 sequences are SGHAT and FQNNGV. The CDR3 has 14 residues. Here the CDR3 DNA reads TGTGCCAGCAGCACCAGCGGTAAAGCCTACGAGCAGTACTTC. Its translation: CASSTSGKAYEQYF.

The chain joins TRBV27 to TRBJ1-4; no reliable D call. The CDR3 runs to 13 residues. V was trimmed by 6 bases and J by 10 bases, leaving 15 bases between them. The germline V gene has CDR1 MNHEY and CDR2 SMNVEV (reference sequence). CDR3 in amino acids: CASRAGPAAKLFF. DNA for the CDR3: TGTGCCAGCAGAGCGGGCCCCGCCGCAAAACTGTTTTTT.